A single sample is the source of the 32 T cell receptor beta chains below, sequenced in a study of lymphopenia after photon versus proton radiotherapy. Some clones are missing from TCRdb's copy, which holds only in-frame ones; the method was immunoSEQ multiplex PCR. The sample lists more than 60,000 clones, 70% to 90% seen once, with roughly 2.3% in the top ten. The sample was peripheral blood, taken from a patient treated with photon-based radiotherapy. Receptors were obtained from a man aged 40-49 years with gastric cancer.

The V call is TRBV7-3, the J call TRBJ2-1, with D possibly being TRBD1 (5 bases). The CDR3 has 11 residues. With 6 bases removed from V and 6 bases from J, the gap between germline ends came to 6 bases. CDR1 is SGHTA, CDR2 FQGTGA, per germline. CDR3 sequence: CASRGRNEQFF. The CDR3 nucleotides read TGTGCCAGCAGGGGGCGCAATGAGCAGTTCTTC.

CDR3 amino acids: CASSLTPNYGYTF. The CDR3 nucleotides read TGTGCCAGCAGCTTGACCCCGAACTATGGCTACACCTTC. This chain connects TRBV5-4 to TRBJ1-2; the D is unclear. CDR1 is SGHNT and CDR2 is YYREEE in the germline V gene (reference sequence). Trimming left V 1 base short and J 2 bases short, with 6 bases between. The CDR3 is 13 residues long.

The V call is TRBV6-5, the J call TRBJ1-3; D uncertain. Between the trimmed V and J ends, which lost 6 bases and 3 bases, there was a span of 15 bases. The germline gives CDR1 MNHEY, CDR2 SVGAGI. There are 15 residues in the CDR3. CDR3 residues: CASSHEPDGGNTIYF. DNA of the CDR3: TGTGCCAGCAGCCACGAGCCGGACGGTGGAAACACCATATATTTT.

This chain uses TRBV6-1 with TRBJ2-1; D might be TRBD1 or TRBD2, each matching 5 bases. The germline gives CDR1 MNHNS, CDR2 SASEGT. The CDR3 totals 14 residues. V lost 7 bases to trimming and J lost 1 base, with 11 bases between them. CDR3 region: CASNRGVSYNEQFF. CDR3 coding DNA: TGTGCCAGCAATAGAGGGGTGTCCTACAATGAGCAGTTCTTC.

In DNA form, the CDR3 reads TGCAGGACCGGGACAGACACTGAAGCTTTCTTT. This encodes CRTGTDTEAFF. The V call is TRBV20-1, the J call TRBJ1-1; 7 nucleotides agree with TRBD1. CDR3 size: 11 residues. Germline V gene sequence: CDR1 DFQATT, CDR2 SNEGSKA (reference sequence).

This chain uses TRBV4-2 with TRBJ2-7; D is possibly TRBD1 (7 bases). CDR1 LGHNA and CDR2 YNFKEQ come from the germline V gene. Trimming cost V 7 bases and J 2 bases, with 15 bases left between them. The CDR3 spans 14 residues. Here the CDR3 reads CASNPGGSTYEQYF. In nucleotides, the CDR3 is TGTGCCAGCAACCCAGGGGGGTCCACCTACGAGCAGTACTTC.

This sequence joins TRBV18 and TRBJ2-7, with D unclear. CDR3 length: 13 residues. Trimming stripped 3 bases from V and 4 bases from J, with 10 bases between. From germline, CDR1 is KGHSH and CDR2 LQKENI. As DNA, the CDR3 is TGTGCCAGCTCACCCTCAGGAGTTTACGAGCAGTACTTC. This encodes CASSPSGVYEQYF.

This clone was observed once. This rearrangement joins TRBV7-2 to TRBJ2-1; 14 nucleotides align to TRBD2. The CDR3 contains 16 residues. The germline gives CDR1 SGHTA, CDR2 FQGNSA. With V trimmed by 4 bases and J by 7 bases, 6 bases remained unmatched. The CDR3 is CASSSGLAGAGNEQFF. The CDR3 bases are TGTGCCAGCAGCTCGGGACTAGCGGGGGCGGGAAATGAGCAGTTCTTC. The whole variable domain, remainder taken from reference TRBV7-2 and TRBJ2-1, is GAGVSQSPSNKVTEKGKDVELRCDPISGHTALYWYRQSLGQGLEFLIYFQGNSAPDKSGLPSDRFSAERTGGSVSTLTIQRTQQEDSAVYLCASSSGLAGAGNEQFFGPGTRLTVL.

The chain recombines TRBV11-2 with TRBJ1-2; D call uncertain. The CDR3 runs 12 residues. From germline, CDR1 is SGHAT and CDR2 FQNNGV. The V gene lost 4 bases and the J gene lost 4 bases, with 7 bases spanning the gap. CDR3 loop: CASSSVSYGYTF. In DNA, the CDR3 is TGTGCCAGCAGCTCAGTGTCCTATGGCTACACCTTC. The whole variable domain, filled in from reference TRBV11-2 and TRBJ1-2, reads EAGVAQSPRYKIIEKRQSVAFWCNPISGHATLYWYQQILGQGPKLLIQFQNNGVVDDSQLPKDRFSAERLKGVDSTLKIQPAKLEDSAVYLCASSSVSYGYTFGSGTRLTVV.

CDR3 DNA sequence: TGCGCCAGCAGCTTGGGGCCCTCTGGGGCCAACGTCCTGACTTTC. As protein: CASSLGPSGANVLTF. V is TRBV5-1 and J is TRBJ2-6, with D unclear. Trimming stripped 0 bases from V and 0 bases from J, with 4 bases between. The CDR3 sequence is 15 residues long. Germline-derived CDR1 and CDR2 are SGHRS and YFSETQ.

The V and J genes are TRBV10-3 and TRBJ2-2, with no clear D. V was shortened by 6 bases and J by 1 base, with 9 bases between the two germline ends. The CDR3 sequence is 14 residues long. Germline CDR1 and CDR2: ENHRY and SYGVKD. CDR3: CAIRGGLNTGELFF. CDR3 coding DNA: TGTGCCATCAGGGGCGGCCTGAACACCGGGGAGCTGTTTTTT.

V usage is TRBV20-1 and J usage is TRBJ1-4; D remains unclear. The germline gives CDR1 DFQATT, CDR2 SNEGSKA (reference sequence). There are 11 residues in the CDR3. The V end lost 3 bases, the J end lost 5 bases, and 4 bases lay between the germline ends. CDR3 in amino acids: CSASFNEKLFF. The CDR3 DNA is TGCAGTGCTAGTTTCAATGAAAAACTGTTTTTT.

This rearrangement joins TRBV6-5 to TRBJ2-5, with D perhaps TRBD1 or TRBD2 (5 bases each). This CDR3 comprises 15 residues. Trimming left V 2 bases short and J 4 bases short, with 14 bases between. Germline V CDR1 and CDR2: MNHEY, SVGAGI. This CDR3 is CASSYVGDARETQYF. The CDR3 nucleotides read TGTGCCAGCAGTTACGTGGGGGACGCAAGAGAGACCCAGTACTTC.

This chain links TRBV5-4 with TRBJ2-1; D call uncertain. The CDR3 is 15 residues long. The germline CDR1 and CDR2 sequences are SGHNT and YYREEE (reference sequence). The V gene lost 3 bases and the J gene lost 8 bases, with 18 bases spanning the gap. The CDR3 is CASSSRSLTFDEQFF. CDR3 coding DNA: TGTGCCAGCAGCTCAAGGTCCCTTACTTTCGATGAGCAGTTCTTC.

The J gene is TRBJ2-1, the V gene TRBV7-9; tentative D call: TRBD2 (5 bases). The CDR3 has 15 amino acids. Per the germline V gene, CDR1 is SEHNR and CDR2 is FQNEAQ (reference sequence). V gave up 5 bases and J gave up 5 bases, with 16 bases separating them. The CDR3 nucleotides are TGTGCCAGCAGCACTACAATCCGGGAACACAATGAGCAGTTCTTC. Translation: CASSTTIREHNEQFF.

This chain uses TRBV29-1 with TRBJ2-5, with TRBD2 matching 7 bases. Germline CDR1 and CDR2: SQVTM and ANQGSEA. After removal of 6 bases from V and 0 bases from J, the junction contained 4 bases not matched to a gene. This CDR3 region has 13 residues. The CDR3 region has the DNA TGCAGCGTGTGGGGAGGGTACCAAGAGACCCAGTACTTC. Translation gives CSVWGGYQETQYF.

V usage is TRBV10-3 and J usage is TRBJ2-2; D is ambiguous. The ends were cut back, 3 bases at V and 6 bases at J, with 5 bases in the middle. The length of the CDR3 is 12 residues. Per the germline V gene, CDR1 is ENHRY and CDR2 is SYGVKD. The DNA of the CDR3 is TGTGCCATCAGTGAATCGCCCGGGGAGCTGTTTTTT. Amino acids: CAISESPGELFF.

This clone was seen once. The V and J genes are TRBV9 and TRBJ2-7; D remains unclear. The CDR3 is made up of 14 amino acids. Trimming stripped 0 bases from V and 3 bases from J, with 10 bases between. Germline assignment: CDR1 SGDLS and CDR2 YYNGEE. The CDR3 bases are TGTGCCAGCAGCGTAGGACAAGACCTCTACGAGCAGTACTTC. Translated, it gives CASSVGQDLYEQYF. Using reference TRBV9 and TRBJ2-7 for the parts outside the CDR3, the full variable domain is DSGVTQTPKHLITATGQRVTLRCSPRSGDLSVYWYQQSLDQGLQFLIQYYNGEERAKGNILERFSAQQFPDLHSELNLSSLELGDSALYFCASSVGQDLYEQYFGPGTRLTVT.

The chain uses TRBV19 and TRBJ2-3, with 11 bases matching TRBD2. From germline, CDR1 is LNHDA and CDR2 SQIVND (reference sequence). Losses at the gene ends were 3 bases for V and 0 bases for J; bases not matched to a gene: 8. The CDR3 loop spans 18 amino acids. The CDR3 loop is CASSISGLAAFSTDTQYF. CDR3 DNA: TGTGCCAGTAGTATTTCGGGACTAGCGGCCTTTAGCACAGATACGCAGTATTTT.

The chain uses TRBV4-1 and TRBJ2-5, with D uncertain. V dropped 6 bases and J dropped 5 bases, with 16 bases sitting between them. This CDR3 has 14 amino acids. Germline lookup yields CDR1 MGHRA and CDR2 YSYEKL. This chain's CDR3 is CASSQSRAGETQYF. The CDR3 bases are TGCGCCAGCAGTCAAAGCCGAGCCGGGGAGACCCAGTACTTC.

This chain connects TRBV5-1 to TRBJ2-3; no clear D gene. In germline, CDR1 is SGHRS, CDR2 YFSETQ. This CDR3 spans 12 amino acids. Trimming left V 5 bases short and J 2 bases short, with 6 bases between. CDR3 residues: CASSPPTDTQYF. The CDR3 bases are TGCGCCAGCAGTCCGCCCACAGATACGCAGTATTTT.

The CDR3 nucleotides read TGTGCCAGCACCCGGGGGGGGCCATCTGGCACAGATACGCAGTATTTT. Protein product: CASTRGGPSGTDTQYF. This chain links TRBV7-2 with TRBJ2-3; TRBD2 aligns across 8 bases. Germline V gene lookup returns CDR1 SGHTA and CDR2 FQGNSA. CDR3 length: 16 amino acids. The trim removed 7 bases at V and 1 base at J, leaving 10 bases unmatched.

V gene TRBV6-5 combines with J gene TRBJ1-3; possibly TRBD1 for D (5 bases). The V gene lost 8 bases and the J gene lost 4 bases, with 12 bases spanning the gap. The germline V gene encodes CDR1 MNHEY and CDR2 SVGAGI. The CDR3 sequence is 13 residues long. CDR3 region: CASEGPQGNTIYF. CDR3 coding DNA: TGTGCCAGCGAGGGACCCCAGGGAAACACCATATATTTT.

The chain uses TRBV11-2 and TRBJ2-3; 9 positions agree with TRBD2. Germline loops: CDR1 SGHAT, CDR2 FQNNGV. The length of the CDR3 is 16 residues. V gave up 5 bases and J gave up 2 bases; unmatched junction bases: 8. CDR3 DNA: TGTGCCAGCAGCCTACGGCGGGGGGGGGACACAGATACGCAGTATTTT. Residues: CASSLRRGGDTDTQYF.

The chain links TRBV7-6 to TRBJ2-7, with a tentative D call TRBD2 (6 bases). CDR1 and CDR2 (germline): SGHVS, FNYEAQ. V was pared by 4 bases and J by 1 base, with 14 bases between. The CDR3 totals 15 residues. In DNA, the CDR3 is TGTGCCAGCAGCTCTAACCCGGGACTTTCCTACGAGCAGTACTTC. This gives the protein CASSSNPGLSYEQYF.

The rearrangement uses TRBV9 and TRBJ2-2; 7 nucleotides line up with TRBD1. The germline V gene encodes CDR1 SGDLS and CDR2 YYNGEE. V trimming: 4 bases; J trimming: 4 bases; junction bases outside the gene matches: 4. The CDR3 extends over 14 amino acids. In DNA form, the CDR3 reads TGTGCCAGCAGCCGACAGGGAAGCACCGGGGAGCTGTTTTTT. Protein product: CASSRQGSTGELFF.

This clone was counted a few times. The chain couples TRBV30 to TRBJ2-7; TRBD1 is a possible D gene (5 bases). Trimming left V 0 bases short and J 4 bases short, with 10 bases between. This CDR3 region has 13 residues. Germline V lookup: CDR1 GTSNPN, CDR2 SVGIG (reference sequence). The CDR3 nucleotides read TGTGCCTGGAGTGTATACCAGGGTTACGAGCAGTACTTC. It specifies CAWSVYQGYEQYF.

The chain's CDR3 is CASSSRPGQGFGYTF. The CDR3 DNA is TGCGCCAGCAGCTCTAGACCGGGACAGGGTTTCGGCTACACCTTC. V is TRBV5-1 and J is TRBJ1-2; 9 bases align to TRBD1. Germline CDR1 SGHRS, CDR2 YFSETQ. The CDR3 contains 15 residues. Trimming removed 3 bases from V and 8 bases from J; junction bases left unmatched: 11.

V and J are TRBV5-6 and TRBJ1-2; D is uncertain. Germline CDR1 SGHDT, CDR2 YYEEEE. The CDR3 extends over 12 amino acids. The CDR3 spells CVTGAARYGYTF. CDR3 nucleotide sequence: TGTGTCACGGGCGCCGCCCGCTATGGCTACACCTTC.

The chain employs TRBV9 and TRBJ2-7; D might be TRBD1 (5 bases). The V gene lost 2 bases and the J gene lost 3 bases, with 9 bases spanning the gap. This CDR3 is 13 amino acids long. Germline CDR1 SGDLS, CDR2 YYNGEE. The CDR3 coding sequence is TGTGCCAGCAGCGTGGACACATTCTACGAGCAGTACTTC. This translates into CASSVDTFYEQYF.

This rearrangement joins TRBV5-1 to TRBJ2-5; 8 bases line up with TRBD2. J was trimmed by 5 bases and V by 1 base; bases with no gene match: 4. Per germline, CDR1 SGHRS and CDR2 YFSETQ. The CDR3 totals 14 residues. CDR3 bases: TGCGCCAGCAGCTTGCGGGGGGGCTATGAGACCCAGTACTTC. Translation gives CASSLRGGYETQYF.

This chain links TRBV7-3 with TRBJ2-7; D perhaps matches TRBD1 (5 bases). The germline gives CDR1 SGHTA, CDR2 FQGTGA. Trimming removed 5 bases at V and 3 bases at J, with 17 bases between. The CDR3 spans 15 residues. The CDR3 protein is CASSLGKGRDYEQYF. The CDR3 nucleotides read TGTGCCAGCAGCCTTGGTAAGGGGCGAGACTACGAGCAGTACTTC.